A single T cell receptor (beta chain) is shown here with its context. CDR3 size: 14 residues. Trimming cost V 3 bases and J 0 bases, with 7 bases left between them. Germline values: CDR1 SGDLS, CDR2 YYNGEE. The data are from a study of T cell changes during pregnancy in multiple sclerosis. Here immunoSEQ multiplex PCR was the method, and the copy in TCRdb shows in-frame clones only, minus some. The sample records over 20,000 clones, about 90% being singletons. The origin of this receptor is a female donor in good health, enrolled as a control in a pregnancy study. This chain connects TRBV9 to TRBJ1-3; D might be TRBD1 (5 bases). Sequenced here: CD4+ T cells from peripheral blood mononuclear cells, sampled in the third trimester of pregnancy. The CDR3 bases are TGTGCCAGCAGCGCCGACAGCTCTGGAAACACCATATATTTT. This translates into CASSADSSGNTIYF.